These 8 T cell receptor beta chains came from one sample sequenced in a study of T-cell memory formation after mild COVID-19. TCRdb used MiXCR to reprocess the 5' RACE reads, holding one entry per CDR3 protein. Of roughly 240,000 distinct CDR3 sequences in the sample, roughly 16% were seen once. The sample taken for sequencing was PBMCs or a T cell subset sorted from them (not recorded which). The receptors stem from a man between 18 and 29 years old who had mild COVID-19 (a few samples of this study predate the infection). Cell type and time point are not known.

This chain links TRBV6-1 with TRBJ2-5; 14 nucleotides match TRBD2. This CDR3 spans 18 amino acids. The ends lost 8 bases at V and 0 bases at J; junction bases unmatched: 11. Germline CDR1 reads MNHNS; CDR2 reads SASEGT. The CDR3 DNA reads TGTGCCAGCTCCGGACTAGCGGGGGGCGTCAGGTACCAAGAGACCCAGTACTTC. It yields the protein CASSGLAGGVRYQETQYF.

The V call is TRBV12-3 or TRBV12-4, the J call TRBJ2-6; 7 positions match TRBD1. The CDR3 has 18 residues. V trimming: 6 bases; J trimming: 0 bases; junction bases outside the gene matches: 11. Here the CDR3 DNA reads TGTGCCAGCAGGCGTACCGGGACAGCCTACTCTGGGGCCAACGTCCTGACTTTC. This encodes CASRRTGTAYSGANVLTF.

This chain joins TRBV29-1 and TRBJ2-6; perhaps TRBD2 as D (6 bases). Deletions cut 3 bases from V and 1 base from J, with 7 bases between. Germline values: CDR1 SQVTM, CDR2 ANQGSEA. This CDR3 has 14 amino acids. The CDR3, as DNA: TGCAGCGTTGATGGGGGGTCTGGGGCCAACGTCCTGACTTTC. Residues: CSVDGGSGANVLTF. The variable domain in full, with the rest retrieved from reference TRBV29-1 and TRBJ2-6, is SAVISQKPSRDICQRGTSLTIQCQVDSQVTMMFWYRQQPGQSLTLIATANQGSEATYESGFVIDKFPISRPNLTFSTLTVSNMSPEDSSIYLCSVDGGSGANVLTFGAGSRLTVL.

The chain joins TRBV29-1 to TRBJ2-1; D perhaps matches TRBD2 (6 bases). CDR3 length: 16 residues. The germline V gene has CDR1 SQVTM and CDR2 ANQGSEA. The germline V and J ends were trimmed by 4 bases and 2 bases, with 18 bases remaining between them. As DNA, the CDR3 is TGCAGCGTTGGGGGGAGGCGTGCCGAGACCTACAATGAGCAGTTCTTC. Protein: CSVGGRRAETYNEQFF.

The rearrangement uses TRBV7-9 and TRBJ2-4; no reliable D call. Germline lookup yields CDR1 SEHNR and CDR2 FQNEAQ (reference sequence). The CDR3 sequence is 14 residues long. V dropped 4 bases and J dropped 0 bases, with 7 bases sitting between them. The DNA for the CDR3 is TGTGCCAGCAGCTCATCTTTAGCCAAAAACATTCAGTACTTC. This translates into CASSSSLAKNIQYF.

The V call is TRBV12-3 or TRBV12-4, the J call TRBJ1-2; D ambiguous. This CDR3 is 12 amino acids long. Trimming removed 8 bases from V and 8 bases from J, with 15 bases in between. The CDR3 coding sequence is TGTGCCAGCTCGGGGTTGGAAGGGGGCTACACCTTC. It yields the protein CASSGLEGGYTF.

The chain links TRBV4-3 to TRBJ2-2; 7 bases align to TRBD1. The germline CDR1 and CDR2 sequences are LGHNA and YSLEER. This CDR3 region has 16 residues. The V gene end was trimmed by 4 bases and the J gene end by 0 bases; junction bases not matched to a gene: 5. Written as DNA, the CDR3 is TGCGCCAGCAGCCGCTTGCAGGGGGCGAACACCGGGGAGCTGTTTTTT. It translates to CASSRLQGANTGELFF.

V gene TRBV5-1 combines with J gene TRBJ2-7; 9 bases align to TRBD1. There are 14 residues in the CDR3. The germline V gene encodes CDR1 SGHRS and CDR2 YFSETQ. With V trimmed by 5 bases and J by 5 bases, 8 bases remained unmatched. CDR3 sequence (DNA): TGCGCCAGCAGACCGGGACAGGGTCCCGACGAGCAGTACTTC. Its translation is CASRPGQGPDEQYF.